This passage covers 24 T cell receptor beta chains from one sample sequenced in a study of monozygotic twins with inflammatory bowel disease. TCRdb re-called the 5' RACE reads and gives one entry per CDR3 protein, without DNA. The table lists about 160,000 distinct CDR3 sequences. What was sequenced was blood. The receptors derive from a human donor with ulcerative colitis or Crohn's disease, or a healthy co-twin of an affected twin (not recorded which).

The chain links TRBV24-1 to TRBJ2-3. This CDR3 comprises 12 residues. Germline loops: CDR1 KGHDR, CDR2 SFDVKD. The chain's CDR3 is CATSPIGDTQYF.

The CDR3 here is CASSPPGANTGELFF. The rearrangement uses TRBV5-8 and TRBJ2-2; TCRdb outputs TRBD1, but without DNA this stays unchecked. Per the germline V gene, CDR1 is SGHTS and CDR2 is YDEGEE. CDR3 length: 15 amino acids.

The chain uses TRBV21-1 and TRBJ2-7. TRBV21-1 counts as a pseudogene. CDR3 length: 14 residues. The CDR3: CASSRWLPSYEQYF.

This chain uses TRBV2 with TRBJ2-7; TCRdb's D gene call, TRBD2, goes unchecked for lack of DNA. Germline V gives CDR1 SNHLY, CDR2 FYNNEI. The CDR3 spans 15 residues. The CDR3 protein is CASSLVAGGSYEQYF.

The rearrangement links TRBV5-1 to TRBJ1-1; TCRdb returns TRBD1, unconfirmable since there is no DNA. The V gene's germline CDR1 is SGHRS and CDR2 YFSETQ. The CDR3 loop spans 17 amino acids. CDR3 region: CASSLVTGGLPNTEAFF.

This chain connects TRBV7-2 to TRBJ1-1; lacking DNA, the TRBD1 call made by TCRdb goes unchecked. The CDR3 extends over 12 amino acids. Germline V CDR1 and CDR2: SGHTA, FQGNSA. The CDR3: CASSLATGEAFF.

The V and J genes are TRBV29-1 and TRBJ2-5; there is no DNA to check the TCRdb D call of TRBD1. Germline-derived CDR1 and CDR2 are SQVTM and ANQGSEA. This CDR3 is 12 amino acids long. The CDR3 sequence: CSALTGQETQYF. The variable domain in full, completed from reference TRBV29-1 and TRBJ2-5, reads SAVISQKPSRDICQRGTSLTIQCQVDSQVTMMFWYRQQPGQSLTLIATANQGSEATYESGFVIDKFPISRPNLTFSTLTVSNMSPEDSSIYLCSALTGQETQYFGPGTRLLVL.

The chain carries TRBV12-3 or TRBV12-4 and TRBJ1-6; there is no DNA to check the TCRdb D call of TRBD1. The CDR3 sequence is 14 residues long. CDR3 sequence reads: CASSSGVWNSPLHF.

This sequence joins TRBV4-3 and TRBJ2-7. The CDR3 has 15 residues. CDR1 and CDR2 (germline): LGHNA, YSLEER. The CDR3: CASSQLRARSYEQYF.

The chain is built from TRBV5-1 and TRBJ2-3; TCRdb proposes TRBD2, but this gene call is untestable without DNA. The CDR3 extends over 12 amino acids. Germline V gene data show CDR1 as SGHRS and CDR2 as YFSETQ. This CDR3 is CASSQEGDTQYF.

The chain joins TRBV20-1 to TRBJ1-5; with no DNA, the TCRdb D assignment of TRBD1 cannot be verified. Germline assignment: CDR1 DFQATT and CDR2 SNEGSKA (reference sequence). The CDR3 is 14 residues long. The CDR3 sequence is CSASGHYSNQPQHF.

CDR3 sequence: CTSSLPGQGTDEQFF. This chain connects TRBV4-1 to TRBJ2-1; TCRdb names TRBD1, which stays unverified in the absence of DNA. The germline V gene has CDR1 MGHRA and CDR2 YSYEKL. The CDR3 contains 15 residues.

The V call is TRBV7-3, the J call TRBJ1-1; there is no DNA to check the TCRdb D call of TRBD1. The CDR3 has 15 residues. In germline, CDR1 is SGHTA, CDR2 FQGTGA. The CDR3 sequence is CASSLGAGTYTEAFF.

The chain employs TRBV10-3 and TRBJ1-5; the D call of TRBD1 rests on TCRdb alone, since no DNA is present to check it. This CDR3 is built from 13 residues. The germline gives CDR1 ENHRY, CDR2 SYGVKD. The CDR3 is CAVRRTGNQPQHF.

V usage is TRBV27 and J usage is TRBJ1-3; with no DNA, the TCRdb D assignment of TRBD1 cannot be verified. The V gene's germline CDR1 is MNHEY and CDR2 SMNVEV (reference sequence). The CDR3 loop spans 15 amino acids. CDR3 sequence: CASSFNRGAGNTIYF.

The chain links TRBV20-1 to TRBJ2-7. There are 13 residues in the CDR3. Germline V gene data show CDR1 as DFQATT and CDR2 as SNEGSKA (reference sequence). CDR3 sequence reads: CSASYPSSYEQYF.

The chain employs TRBV29-1 and TRBJ1-2. CDR1 SQVTM and CDR2 ANQGSEA come from the germline V gene. CDR3 size: 12 residues. The CDR3 loop reads CSVEIGNAGYTF.

The CDR3 reads CASSQGGADGNQPQHF. The J gene is TRBJ1-5, the V gene TRBV4-1; TCRdb's D call of TRBD1 is untestable without DNA. Germline lookup yields CDR1 MGHRA and CDR2 YSYEKL. This CDR3 has 16 amino acids.

This chain uses TRBV3-1 with TRBJ1-3. This CDR3 has 15 residues. CDR1 and CDR2 from the germline V gene are LGHDT and YNNKEL (reference sequence). The CDR3 loop reads CASSNRGLNGNTIYF.

This sequence joins TRBV12-3 or TRBV12-4 and TRBJ1-1; TCRdb indicates TRBD1, and absent DNA this call remains unverified. The CDR3 spans 12 residues. CDR3 in amino acids: CASSGTGFEAFF.

The chain joins TRBV14 to TRBJ1-1. Germline lookup yields CDR1 SGHDN and CDR2 FVKESK. This CDR3 has 14 amino acids. CDR3 sequence: CASSPGGLLWSAFF.

This sequence joins TRBV7-8 and TRBJ1-2. CDR1 and CDR2 (germline): SGHVS, FQNEAQ. The CDR3 has 15 residues. The CDR3 is CASSLASEQTYGYTF.

This CDR3 is CASSLAAEQYF. This sequence joins TRBV12-3 or TRBV12-4 and TRBJ2-7. This CDR3 is built from 11 residues.

This sequence joins TRBV7-2 and TRBJ1-2. This CDR3 has 13 residues. Germline V gives CDR1 SGHTA, CDR2 FQGNSA. CDR3 region: CASSLIGVGGYTF.